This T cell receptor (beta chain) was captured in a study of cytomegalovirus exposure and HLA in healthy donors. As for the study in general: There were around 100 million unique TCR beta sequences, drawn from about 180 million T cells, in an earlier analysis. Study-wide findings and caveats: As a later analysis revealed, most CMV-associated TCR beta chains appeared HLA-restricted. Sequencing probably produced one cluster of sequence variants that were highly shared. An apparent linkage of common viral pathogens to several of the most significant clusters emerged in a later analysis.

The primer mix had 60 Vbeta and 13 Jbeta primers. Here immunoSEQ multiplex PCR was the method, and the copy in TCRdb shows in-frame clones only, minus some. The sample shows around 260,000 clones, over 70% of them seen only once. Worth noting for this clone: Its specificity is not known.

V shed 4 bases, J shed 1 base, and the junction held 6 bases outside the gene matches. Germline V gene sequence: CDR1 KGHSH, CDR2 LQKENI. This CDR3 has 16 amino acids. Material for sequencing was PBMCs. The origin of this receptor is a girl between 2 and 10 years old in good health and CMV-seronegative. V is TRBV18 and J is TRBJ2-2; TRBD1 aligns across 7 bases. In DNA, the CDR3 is TGTGCCAGCTCACTCCTGACAGGGAAGAACACCGGGGAGCTGTTTTTT. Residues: CASSLLTGKNTGELFF.